The 4 T cell receptor beta chains listed next were all sequenced from one sample in a study of blood T cell repertoires in COVID-19. Clones were sequenced by immunoSEQ multiplex PCR, and TCRdb holds only the in-frame ones, with some missing. The sample lists over 70,000 clones, roughly 88% occurring once. The source material was peripheral blood. The origin of the receptors is a man older than 75 with acute or convalescent COVID-19.

The V gene is TRBV20-1, the J gene TRBJ1-1; D is uncertain. The CDR3 spans 11 residues. Germline V gene data show CDR1 as DFQATT and CDR2 as SNEGSKA (reference sequence). Trimming took 1 base from V and 8 from J, leaving 8 bases between them. The chain's CDR3 is CSARGKLEAFF. CDR3 nucleotides: TGCAGTGCTAGAGGAAAACTAGAAGCTTTCTTT.

The rearrangement joins TRBV29-1 to TRBJ1-1; D unclear. With 4 bases removed from V and 4 bases from J, the gap between germline ends came to 4 bases. Per the germline V gene, CDR1 is SQVTM and CDR2 is ANQGSEA. This CDR3 spans 10 amino acids. The DNA for the CDR3 is TGCAGCGTTGTAATCACTGAAGCTTTCTTT. This gives the protein CSVVITEAFF.

This clone was seen once. The chain recombines TRBV2 with TRBJ2-2, with TRBD1 as a possible D gene (7 bases). CDR3 length: 16 residues. V was shortened by 6 bases and J by 2 bases, with 16 bases between the two germline ends. Looked up from germline, CDR1 is SNHLY and CDR2 is FYNNEI. Written as DNA, the CDR3 is TGTGCCAGCAGCCTACAGGGGAGGTCAAACACCGGGGAGCTGTTTTTT. The encoded protein is CASSLQGRSNTGELFF.

The chain couples TRBV4-3 to TRBJ2-5; 9 bases map to TRBD2. Germline lookup yields CDR1 LGHNA and CDR2 YSLEER. V shed 7 bases, J shed 5 bases, and the junction held 14 bases outside the gene matches. CDR3 length: 16 amino acids. The CDR3: CASTDLAGVGLETQYF. DNA for the CDR3: TGCGCCAGCACCGACTTAGCGGGAGTAGGTCTGGAGACCCAGTACTTC.